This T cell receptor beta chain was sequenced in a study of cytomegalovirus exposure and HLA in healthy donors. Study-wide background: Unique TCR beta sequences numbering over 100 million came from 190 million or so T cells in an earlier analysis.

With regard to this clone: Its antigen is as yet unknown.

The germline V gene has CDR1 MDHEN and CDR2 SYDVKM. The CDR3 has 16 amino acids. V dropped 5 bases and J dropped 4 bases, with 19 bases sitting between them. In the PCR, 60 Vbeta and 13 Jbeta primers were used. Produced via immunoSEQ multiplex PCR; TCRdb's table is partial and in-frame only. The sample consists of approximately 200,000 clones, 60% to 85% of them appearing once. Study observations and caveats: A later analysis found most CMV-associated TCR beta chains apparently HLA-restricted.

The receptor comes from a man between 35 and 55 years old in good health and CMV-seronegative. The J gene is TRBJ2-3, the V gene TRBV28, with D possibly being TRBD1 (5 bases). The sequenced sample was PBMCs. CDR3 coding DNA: TGTGCCAGCAGTCCGTCCTGGGGTGCCAGGGCAGATACGCAGTATTTT. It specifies CASSPSWGARADTQYF.